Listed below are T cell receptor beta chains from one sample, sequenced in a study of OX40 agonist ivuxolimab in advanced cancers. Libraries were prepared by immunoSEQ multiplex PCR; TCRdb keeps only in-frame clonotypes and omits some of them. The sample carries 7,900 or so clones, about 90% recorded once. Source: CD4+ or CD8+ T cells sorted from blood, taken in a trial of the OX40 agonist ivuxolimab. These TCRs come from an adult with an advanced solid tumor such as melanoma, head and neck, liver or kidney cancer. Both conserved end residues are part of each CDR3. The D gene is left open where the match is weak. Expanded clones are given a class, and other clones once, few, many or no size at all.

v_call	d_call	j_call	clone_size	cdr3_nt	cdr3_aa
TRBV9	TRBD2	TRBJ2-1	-	TGTGCCAGCAGCGTAGCTACCCACTGGACTAGCGGGATCACCGATGAGCAGTTCTTC	CASSVATHWTSGITDEQFF
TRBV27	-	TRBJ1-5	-	TGTGCCAGCAGTTTAAGTTGGGGGGGCGGCAATCAGCCCCAGCATTTT	CASSLSWGGGNQPQHF
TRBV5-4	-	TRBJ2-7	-	TGTGCCAGCAGCTTGGAAGGGGGAGGATTCTCCTACGAGCAGTACTTC	CASSLEGGGFSYEQYF
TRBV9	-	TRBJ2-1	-	TGTGCCAGCAGCTCCGAGTGGGTCAGCTCCTACAATGAGCAGTTCTTC	CASSSEWVSSYNEQFF
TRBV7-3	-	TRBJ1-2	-	TGTGCCAGCAGCTTCTCCGGGACGGGAGACTATGGCTACACCTTC	CASSFSGTGDYGYTF
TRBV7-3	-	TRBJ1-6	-	TGTGCCAGCAGCTTAACTGGCAGGGGATACTCACCCCTCCACTTT	CASSLTGRGYSPLHF
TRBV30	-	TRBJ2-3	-	TGTGCCTGGACTCGCGGAGGAGCGGGAGATACGCAGTATTTT	CAWTRGGAGDTQYF
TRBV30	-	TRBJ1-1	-	TGTGCCTGGAGCGGGGGTATCACTGAAGCTTTCTTT	CAWSGGITEAFF
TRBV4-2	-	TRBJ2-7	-	TGTGCCAGCAGCCATCCCTACGGGGGGCGCGAGCAGTACTTC	CASSHPYGGREQYF
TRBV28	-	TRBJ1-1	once	TGTGCCAGCAGGATAGGGGTATTCGCTGAAGCTTTCTTT	CASRIGVFAEAFF
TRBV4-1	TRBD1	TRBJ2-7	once	TGCGCCAGCAGCCCGGGACAGGGGTCCTACGAGCAGTACTTC	CASSPGQGSYEQYF
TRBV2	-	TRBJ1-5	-	TGTGCCAGCAGTGAAAGGTCCCAGGGTGAGGATAGCAATCAGCCCCAGCATTTT	CASSERSQGEDSNQPQHF
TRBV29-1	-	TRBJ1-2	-	TGCAGCGTTGCAGAGGGCTATGGCTACACCTTC	CSVAEGYGYTF
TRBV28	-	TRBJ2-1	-	TGTGCCAGCAGTTTCAGTTCCTGGGGGGAGCATGGAGAGTTCTTC	CASSFSSWGEHGEFF
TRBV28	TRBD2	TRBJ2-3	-	TGTGCCAGCAGTGACCCGACTAGCCTAGGCACAGATACGCAGTATTTT	CASSDPTSLGTDTQYF
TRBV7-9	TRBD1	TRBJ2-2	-	TGTGCCAGCAGCTTAGCTCCGGGACAGGACACCGGGGAGCTGTTTTTT	CASSLAPGQDTGELFF
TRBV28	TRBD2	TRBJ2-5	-	TGTGCCAGCAGTCCGCTAGCGGGAGGCCGCGAGACCCAGTACTTC	CASSPLAGGRETQYF
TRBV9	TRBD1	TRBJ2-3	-	TGTGCCAGCAGCGCGGGACAGGGGCCCACAGATACGCAGTATTTT	CASSAGQGPTDTQYF
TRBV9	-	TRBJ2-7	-	TGTGCCAGCAGCTCCGCCCGGGACATCGAGCAGTACTTC	CASSSARDIEQYF